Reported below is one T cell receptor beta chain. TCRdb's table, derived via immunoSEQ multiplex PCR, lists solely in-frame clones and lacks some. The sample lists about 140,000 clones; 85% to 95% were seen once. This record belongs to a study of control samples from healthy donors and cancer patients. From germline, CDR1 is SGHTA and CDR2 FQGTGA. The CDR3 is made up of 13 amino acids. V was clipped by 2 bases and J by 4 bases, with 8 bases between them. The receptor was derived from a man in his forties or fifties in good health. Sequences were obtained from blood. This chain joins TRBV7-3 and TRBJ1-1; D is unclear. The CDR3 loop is CASSLWPGTEAFF. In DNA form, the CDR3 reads TGTGCCAGCAGCTTATGGCCCGGCACTGAAGCTTTCTTT.